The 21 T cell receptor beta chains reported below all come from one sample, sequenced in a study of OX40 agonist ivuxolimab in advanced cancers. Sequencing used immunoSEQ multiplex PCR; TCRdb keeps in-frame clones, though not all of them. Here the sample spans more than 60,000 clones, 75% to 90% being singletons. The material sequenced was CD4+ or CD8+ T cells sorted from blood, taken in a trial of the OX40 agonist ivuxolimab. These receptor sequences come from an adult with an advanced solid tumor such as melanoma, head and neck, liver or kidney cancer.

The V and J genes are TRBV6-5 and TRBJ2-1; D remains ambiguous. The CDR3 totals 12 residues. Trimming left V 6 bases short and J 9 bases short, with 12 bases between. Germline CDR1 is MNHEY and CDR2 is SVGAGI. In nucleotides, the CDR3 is TGTGCCAGCAGACGACGAGTAGGTGAGCAGTTCTTC. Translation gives CASRRRVGEQFF.

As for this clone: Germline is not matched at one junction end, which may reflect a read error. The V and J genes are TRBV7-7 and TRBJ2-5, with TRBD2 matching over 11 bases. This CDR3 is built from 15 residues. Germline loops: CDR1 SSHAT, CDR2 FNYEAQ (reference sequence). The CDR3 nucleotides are TGTGCTAGCAGCAAACTAGCGGGGGTTTTAGAGACCCAGTACTTC. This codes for CASSKLAGVLETQYF.

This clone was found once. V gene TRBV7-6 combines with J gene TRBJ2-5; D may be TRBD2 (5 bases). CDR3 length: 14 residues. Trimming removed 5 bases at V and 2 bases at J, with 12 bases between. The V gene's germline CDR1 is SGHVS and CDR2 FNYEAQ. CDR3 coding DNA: TGTGCCAGCAGCCCGCGAGGGCCTCAAGAGACCCAGTACTTC. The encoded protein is CASSPRGPQETQYF.

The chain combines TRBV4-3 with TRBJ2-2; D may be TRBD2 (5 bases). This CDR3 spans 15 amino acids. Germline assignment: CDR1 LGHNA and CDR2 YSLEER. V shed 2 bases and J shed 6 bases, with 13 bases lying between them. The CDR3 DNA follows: TGCGCCAGCAGCCAACAAGTACTAGAATCCGGGGAGCTGTTTTTT. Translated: CASSQQVLESGELFF.

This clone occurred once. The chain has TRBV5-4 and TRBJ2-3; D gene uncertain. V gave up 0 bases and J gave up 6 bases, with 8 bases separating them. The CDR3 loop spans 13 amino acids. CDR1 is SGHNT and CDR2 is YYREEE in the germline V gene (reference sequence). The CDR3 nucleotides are TGTGCCAGCAGCTTGGACGATTGGGATACGCAGTATTTT. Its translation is CASSLDDWDTQYF.

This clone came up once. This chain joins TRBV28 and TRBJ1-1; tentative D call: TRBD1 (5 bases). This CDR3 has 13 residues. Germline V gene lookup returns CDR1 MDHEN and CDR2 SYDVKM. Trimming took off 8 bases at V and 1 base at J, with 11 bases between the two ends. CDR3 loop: CASDPGRNTEAFF. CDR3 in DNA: TGTGCCAGCGATCCAGGGAGGAACACTGAAGCTTTCTTT.

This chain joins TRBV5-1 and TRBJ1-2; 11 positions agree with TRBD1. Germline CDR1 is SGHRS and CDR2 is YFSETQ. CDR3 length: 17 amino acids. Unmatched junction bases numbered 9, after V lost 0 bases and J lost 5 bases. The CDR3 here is CASSLGGQGAMAYGYTF. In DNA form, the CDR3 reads TGCGCCAGCAGCTTGGGAGGACAGGGGGCTATGGCGTATGGCTACACCTTC.

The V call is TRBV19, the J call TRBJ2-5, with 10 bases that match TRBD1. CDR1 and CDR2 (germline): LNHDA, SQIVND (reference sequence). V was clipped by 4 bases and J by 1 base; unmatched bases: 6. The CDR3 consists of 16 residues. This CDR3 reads CASSSPGTGAQETQYF. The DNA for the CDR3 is TGTGCCAGTAGTAGCCCCGGGACAGGGGCCCAAGAGACCCAGTACTTC.

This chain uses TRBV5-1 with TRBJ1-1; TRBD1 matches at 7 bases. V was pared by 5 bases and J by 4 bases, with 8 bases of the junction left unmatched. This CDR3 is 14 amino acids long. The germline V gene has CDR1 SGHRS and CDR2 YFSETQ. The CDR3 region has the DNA TGCGCCAGCAGACCCGGACAGGTACGCACTGAAGCTTTCTTT. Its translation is CASRPGQVRTEAFF.

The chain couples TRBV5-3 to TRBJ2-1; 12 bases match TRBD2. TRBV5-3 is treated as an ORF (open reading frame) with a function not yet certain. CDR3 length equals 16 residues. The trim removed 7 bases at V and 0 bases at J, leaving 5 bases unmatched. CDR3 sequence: CARGRLAGASYNEQFF. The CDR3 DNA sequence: TGTGCCAGAGGGAGACTAGCGGGGGCCTCCTACAATGAGCAGTTCTTC.

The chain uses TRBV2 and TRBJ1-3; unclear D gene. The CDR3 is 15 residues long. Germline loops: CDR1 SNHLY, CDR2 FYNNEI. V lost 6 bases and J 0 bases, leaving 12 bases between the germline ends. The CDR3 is CASRTQGDSGNTIYF. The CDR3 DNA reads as TGTGCCAGCAGGACCCAAGGAGACTCTGGAAACACCATATATTTT.

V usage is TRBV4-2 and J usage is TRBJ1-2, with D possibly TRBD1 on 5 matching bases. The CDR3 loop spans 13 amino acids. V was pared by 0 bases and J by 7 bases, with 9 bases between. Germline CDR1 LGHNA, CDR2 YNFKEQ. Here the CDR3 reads CASSQDRQGGYTF. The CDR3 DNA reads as TGTGCCAGCAGCCAAGATCGGCAGGGTGGCTACACCTTC.

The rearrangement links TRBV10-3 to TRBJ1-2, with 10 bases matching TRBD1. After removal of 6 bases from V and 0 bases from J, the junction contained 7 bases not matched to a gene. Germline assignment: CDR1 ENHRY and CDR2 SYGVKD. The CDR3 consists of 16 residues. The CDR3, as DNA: TGTGCCATCAGGGCTAAGGGACAGGGGACTAACTATGGCTACACCTTC. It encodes CAIRAKGQGTNYGYTF.

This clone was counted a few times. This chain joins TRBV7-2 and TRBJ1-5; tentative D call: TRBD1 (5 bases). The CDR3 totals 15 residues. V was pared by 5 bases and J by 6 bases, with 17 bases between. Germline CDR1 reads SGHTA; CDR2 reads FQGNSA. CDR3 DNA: TGTGCCAGCAGCCCCAGGGCGGGTGGGAGTCAGCCCCAGCATTTT. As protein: CASSPRAGGSQPQHF.

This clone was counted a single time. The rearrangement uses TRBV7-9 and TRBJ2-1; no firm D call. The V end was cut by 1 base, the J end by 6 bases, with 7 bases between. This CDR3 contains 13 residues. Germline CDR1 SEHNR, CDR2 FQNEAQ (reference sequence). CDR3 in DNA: TGTGCCAGCAGCTTAGGACCGACCAATGAGCAGTTCTTC. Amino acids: CASSLGPTNEQFF.

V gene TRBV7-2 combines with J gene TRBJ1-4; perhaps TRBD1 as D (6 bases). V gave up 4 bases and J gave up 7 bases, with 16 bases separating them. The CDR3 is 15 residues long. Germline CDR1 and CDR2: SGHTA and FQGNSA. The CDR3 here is CASSSGGLGGEKLFF. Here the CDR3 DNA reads TGTGCCAGCAGCTCCGGGGGGCTTGGGGGTGAAAAACTGTTTTTT.

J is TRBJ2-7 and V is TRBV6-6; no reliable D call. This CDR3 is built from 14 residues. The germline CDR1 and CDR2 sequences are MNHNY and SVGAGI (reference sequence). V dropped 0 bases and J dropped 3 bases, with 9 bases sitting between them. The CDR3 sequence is CASSYSSGYYEQYF. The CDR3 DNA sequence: TGTGCCAGCAGTTACTCGTCGGGCTACTACGAGCAGTACTTC.

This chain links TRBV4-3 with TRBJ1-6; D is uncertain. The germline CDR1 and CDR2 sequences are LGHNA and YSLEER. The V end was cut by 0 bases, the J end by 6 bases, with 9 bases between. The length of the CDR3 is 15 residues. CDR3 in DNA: TGCGCCAGCAGCCAAGATCAGGCGGGTAATTCACCCCTCCACTTT. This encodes CASSQDQAGNSPLHF.

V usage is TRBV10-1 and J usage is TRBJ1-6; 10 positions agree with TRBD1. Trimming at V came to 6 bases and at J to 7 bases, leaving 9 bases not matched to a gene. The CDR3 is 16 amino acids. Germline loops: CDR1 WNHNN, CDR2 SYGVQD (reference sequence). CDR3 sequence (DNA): TGCGCCAGCAGCCATCTCCGGGACAGGGGAAATTCACCCCTCCACTTT. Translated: CASSHLRDRGNSPLHF.

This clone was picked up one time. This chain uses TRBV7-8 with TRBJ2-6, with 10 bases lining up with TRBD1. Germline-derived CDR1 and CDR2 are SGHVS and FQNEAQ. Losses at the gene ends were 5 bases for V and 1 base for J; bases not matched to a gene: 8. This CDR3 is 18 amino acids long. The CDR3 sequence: CASSTRTGGESGANVLTF. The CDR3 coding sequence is TGTGCCAGCAGCACGCGGACAGGGGGGGAATCTGGGGCCAACGTCCTGACTTTC.

CDR3 loop: CAWSWRGGYNEQFF. CDR3 in DNA: TGTGCCTGGAGCTGGCGGGGGGGATACAATGAGCAGTTCTTC. The chain uses TRBV30 and TRBJ2-1; 9 bases map to TRBD2. The CDR3 spans 14 residues. The junction had 4 bases not matched to a gene; V was cut back by 3 bases and J by 4 bases. Germline V lookup: CDR1 GTSNPN, CDR2 SVGIG (reference sequence).